This is a list of T cell receptor beta chains from one sample in a study of Graves' ophthalmopathy and Graves' hyperthyroidism. In TCRdb, the multiplex PCR reads were re-called with MiXCR into one record per CDR3 protein. The data contain about 480,000 distinct CDR3 sequences, around 15% of them singletons. The specimen was blood. Receptors originate from a woman aged 30 to 39 with Graves' ophthalmopathy. Each CDR3 is given with its conserved first and last residue. The D gene is left open where the match is weak. Not every row has a clone size; where given, it reads once, few, many or a size class.

d_gene: -; j_gene: TRBJ1-2; v_gene: TRBV12-3/TRBV12-4; abundance: many; CDR3aa: CASSLVRGGKYGYTF; CDR3nt: TGTGCCAGCAGTTTAGTTCGCGGGGGGAAGTATGGCTACACCTTC
d_gene: TRBD2; j_gene: TRBJ2-5; v_gene: TRBV20-1; abundance: many; CDR3aa: CSASGRGIQETQYF; CDR3nt: TGCAGTGCTAGTGGGCGGGGGATCCAAGAGACCCAGTACTTC
d_gene: -; j_gene: TRBJ1-2; v_gene: TRBV6-1; abundance: -; CDR3aa: CASKAGLNYGYTF; CDR3nt: TGTGCCAGCAAGGCAGGGTTGAACTATGGCTACACCTTC
d_gene: TRBD2; j_gene: TRBJ2-5; v_gene: TRBV28; abundance: few; CDR3aa: CASSPGGGRDQETQYF; CDR3nt: TGTGCCAGCAGTCCCGGGGGGGGAAGGGACCAAGAGACCCAGTACTTC
d_gene: -; j_gene: TRBJ2-7; v_gene: TRBV11-2; abundance: many; CDR3aa: CASSLEPSAELSSYEQYF; CDR3nt: TGTGCCAGCAGCTTAGAACCTAGCGCGGAACTTTCCTCCTACGAGCAGTACTTC
d_gene: TRBD2; j_gene: TRBJ2-5; v_gene: TRBV20-1; abundance: many; CDR3aa: CSGISGGETQYF; CDR3nt: TGCAGTGGGATTAGCGGGGGAGAGACCCAGTACTTC
d_gene: -; j_gene: TRBJ1-5; v_gene: TRBV30; abundance: -; CDR3aa: CAWSDGGDQPQHF; CDR3nt: TGTGCCTGGAGTGATGGCGGCGATCAGCCCCAGCATTTT
d_gene: TRBD1; j_gene: TRBJ1-1; v_gene: TRBV9; abundance: many; CDR3aa: CASSVGQTLFDLNTEAFF; CDR3nt: TGTGCCAGCAGCGTGGGACAGACACTCTTTGATTTGAACACTGAAGCTTTCTTT
d_gene: -; j_gene: TRBJ2-2; v_gene: TRBV6-5; abundance: many; CDR3aa: CASSSSETGELFF; CDR3nt: TGTGCCAGCAGTTCTTCAGAGACCGGGGAGCTGTTTTTT
d_gene: TRBD1; j_gene: TRBJ2-2; v_gene: TRBV28; abundance: -; CDR3aa: CASSSTGTGYTGELFF; CDR3nt: TGTGCCAGCAGTTCCACCGGGACAGGGTACACCGGGGAGCTGTTTTTT
d_gene: -; j_gene: TRBJ1-6; v_gene: TRBV9; abundance: few; CDR3aa: CASSVEEVYNSPLHF; CDR3nt: TGTGCCAGCAGCGTAGAAGAAGTATATAATTCACCCCTCCACTTT
d_gene: TRBD2; j_gene: TRBJ2-7; v_gene: TRBV11-2; abundance: -; CDR3aa: CASSLDAAGVDEQYF; CDR3nt: TGTGCCAGCAGCTTAGACGCAGCGGGAGTAGACGAGCAGTACTTC
d_gene: -; j_gene: TRBJ1-2; v_gene: TRBV6-5; abundance: -; CDR3aa: CASSYSGTQGGYTF; CDR3nt: TGTGCCAGCAGTTACTCCGGGACACAGGGAGGCTACACCTTC
d_gene: TRBD1; j_gene: TRBJ1-2; v_gene: TRBV20-1; abundance: many; CDR3aa: CSARTGGAFGYTF; CDR3nt: TGCAGTGCTCGGACAGGGGGCGCGTTTGGCTACACCTTC
d_gene: -; j_gene: TRBJ1-5; v_gene: TRBV4-1; abundance: many; CDR3aa: CASSQDVTGNQPQHF; CDR3nt: TGCGCCAGCAGCCAAGACGTGACAGGCAATCAGCCCCAGCATTTT
d_gene: -; j_gene: TRBJ1-1; v_gene: TRBV6-5; abundance: -; CDR3aa: CASSSSGGEAFF; CDR3nt: TGTGCCAGCAGTTCGTCGGGGGGGGAAGCTTTCTTT
d_gene: TRBD2; j_gene: TRBJ2-7; v_gene: TRBV27; abundance: many; CDR3aa: CASKSQLAPPDEQYF; CDR3nt: TGTGCCAGCAAATCCCAACTAGCGCCGCCGGACGAGCAGTACTTC
d_gene: TRBD1; j_gene: TRBJ2-7; v_gene: TRBV12-3/TRBV12-4; abundance: many; CDR3aa: CASSHPARDRGREQYF; CDR3nt: TGTGCCAGCAGTCACCCAGCCCGAGACAGGGGGCGCGAGCAGTACTTC
d_gene: -; j_gene: TRBJ2-2; v_gene: TRBV5-1; abundance: many; CDR3aa: CASSLGRQRGSGELFF; CDR3nt: TGCGCCAGCAGCTTGGGCAGGCAAAGAGGGTCCGGGGAGCTGTTTTTT
d_gene: -; j_gene: TRBJ2-5; v_gene: TRBV15; abundance: many; CDR3aa: CATSRPGTQKETQYF; CDR3nt: TGTGCCACCAGCAGGCCCGGGACACAGAAAGAGACCCAGTACTTC
d_gene: TRBD1; j_gene: TRBJ1-2; v_gene: TRBV11-2; abundance: -; CDR3aa: CASSFGTGGHLYGYTF; CDR3nt: TGTGCCAGCAGCTTCGGGACAGGGGGCCACTTATATGGCTACACCTTC
d_gene: -; j_gene: TRBJ1-6; v_gene: TRBV20-1; abundance: many; CDR3aa: CSAPQGTYNSPLHF; CDR3nt: TGCAGTGCCCCACAGGGAACCTATAATTCACCCCTCCACTTT
d_gene: -; j_gene: TRBJ2-7; v_gene: TRBV28; abundance: many; CDR3aa: CASSLSGVLYEQYF; CDR3nt: TGTGCCAGCAGTTTGTCCGGGGTACTCTACGAGCAGTACTTC
d_gene: -; j_gene: TRBJ1-6; v_gene: TRBV6-1; abundance: many; CDR3aa: CASRDRLNSPLHF; CDR3nt: TGTGCCAGCAGGGACAGATTAAATTCACCCCTCCACTTT
d_gene: -; j_gene: TRBJ2-2; v_gene: TRBV10-2; abundance: many; CDR3aa: CASTRFITGELFF; CDR3nt: TGCGCCAGCACACGGTTTATCACCGGGGAGCTGTTTTTT
d_gene: -; j_gene: TRBJ1-2; v_gene: TRBV28; abundance: -; CDR3aa: CASSSLGGPGYTF; CDR3nt: TGTGCCAGCAGTTCGCTCGGGGGCCCCGGCTACACCTTC
d_gene: -; j_gene: TRBJ2-6; v_gene: TRBV15; abundance: -; CDR3aa: CATSPHHSGANVLTF; CDR3nt: TGTGCCACCAGCCCACATCACTCTGGGGCCAACGTCCTGACTTTC
d_gene: -; j_gene: TRBJ2-5; v_gene: TRBV2; abundance: many; CDR3aa: CASTWIPQETQYF; CDR3nt: TGTGCCAGCACTTGGATCCCCCAAGAGACCCAGTACTTC
d_gene: -; j_gene: TRBJ1-1; v_gene: TRBV6-2/TRBV6-3; abundance: few; CDR3aa: CASTGAGEAFF; CDR3nt: TGTGCCAGCACCGGGGCCGGTGAAGCTTTCTTT
d_gene: -; j_gene: TRBJ1-2; v_gene: TRBV20-1; abundance: many; CDR3aa: CSARDPDGGYTF; CDR3nt: TGCAGTGCTAGAGATCCGGACGGTGGCTACACCTTC
d_gene: -; j_gene: TRBJ2-5; v_gene: TRBV6-5; abundance: -; CDR3aa: CASSYSWAGETQYF; CDR3nt: TGTGCCAGCAGTTACTCTTGGGCGGGGGAGACCCAGTACTTC
d_gene: TRBD1; j_gene: TRBJ2-7; v_gene: TRBV7-1; abundance: few; CDR3aa: CASSSGQGGYEQCF; CDR3nt: TGTGCCAGCAGCTCAGGACAGGGCGGCTACGAGCAGTGCTTC
d_gene: -; j_gene: TRBJ2-7; v_gene: TRBV28; abundance: many; CDR3aa: CASSLSRLFEQYF; CDR3nt: TGTGCCAGCAGTTTATCCCGCTTATTTGAGCAGTACTTC
d_gene: -; j_gene: TRBJ2-3; v_gene: TRBV5-6; abundance: -; CDR3aa: CASSLATPRSTDTQYF; CDR3nt: TGTGCCAGCAGCCTAGCTACCCCGCGGAGCACAGATACGCAGTATTTT
d_gene: -; j_gene: TRBJ2-4; v_gene: TRBV20-1; abundance: many; CDR3aa: CSATSTQDAKNIQYF; CDR3nt: TGCAGTGCTACCTCGACACAGGATGCCAAAAACATTCAGTACTTC
d_gene: -; j_gene: TRBJ1-1; v_gene: TRBV30; abundance: few; CDR3aa: CAWRALAGSETEAFF; CDR3nt: TGTGCCTGGAGAGCCTTGGCGGGGAGTGAGACTGAAGCTTTCTTT
d_gene: -; j_gene: TRBJ2-6; v_gene: TRBV24-1; abundance: many; CDR3aa: CATSDWASSSGANVLTF; CDR3nt: TGTGCCACCAGTGATTGGGCCTCGAGCTCTGGGGCCAACGTCCTGACTTTC
d_gene: TRBD1; j_gene: TRBJ2-5; v_gene: TRBV19; abundance: many; CDR3aa: CASSFRTGGLYQETQYF; CDR3nt: TGTGCCAGTAGTTTCCGGACAGGGGGCTTATACCAAGAGACCCAGTACTTC
d_gene: TRBD1; j_gene: TRBJ1-1; v_gene: TRBV6-1; abundance: many; CDR3aa: CASSRQGFRNTEAFF; CDR3nt: TGTGCCAGCAGTCGACAGGGGTTTAGGAACACTGAAGCTTTCTTT
d_gene: -; j_gene: TRBJ1-1; v_gene: TRBV28; abundance: many; CDR3aa: CASSPGGRMNTEAFF; CDR3nt: TGTGCCAGCAGTCCCGGGGGGAGAATGAACACTGAAGCTTTCTTT
d_gene: TRBD2; j_gene: TRBJ2-7; v_gene: TRBV20-1; abundance: many; CDR3aa: CSASPLAASSYEQYF; CDR3nt: TGCAGTGCTAGCCCACTAGCGGCTAGCTCCTACGAGCAGTACTTC
d_gene: -; j_gene: TRBJ1-2; v_gene: TRBV28; abundance: many; CDR3aa: CATTPRGYGYTF; CDR3nt: TGTGCCACCACCCCCAGGGGCTATGGCTACACCTTC
d_gene: -; j_gene: TRBJ2-5; v_gene: TRBV3-1; abundance: many; CDR3aa: CASSQETQYF; CDR3nt: TGTGCCAGCAGTCAAGAGACCCAGTACTTC
d_gene: TRBD1; j_gene: TRBJ1-2; v_gene: TRBV4-1; abundance: many; CDR3aa: CASSQGQRKGYTF; CDR3nt: TGCGCCAGCAGCCAGGGACAGCGGAAGGGCTACACCTTC
d_gene: -; j_gene: TRBJ1-1; v_gene: TRBV28; abundance: many; CDR3aa: CAIGGHDTEAFF; CDR3nt: TGTGCCATCGGGGGGCACGACACTGAAGCTTTCTTT
d_gene: -; j_gene: TRBJ2-7; v_gene: TRBV12-3/TRBV12-4; abundance: many; CDR3aa: CASSPGRAEQYF; CDR3nt: TGTGCCAGCAGCCCCGGTAGGGCCGAGCAGTACTTC
d_gene: TRBD2; j_gene: TRBJ2-7; v_gene: TRBV20-1; abundance: many; CDR3aa: CSARLVAGGYEQYF; CDR3nt: TGCAGTGCTAGACTGGTAGCGGGAGGCTACGAGCAGTACTTC
d_gene: TRBD1; j_gene: TRBJ1-5; v_gene: TRBV11-2; abundance: few; CDR3aa: CASSLVKDRVLYSNQPQHF; CDR3nt: TGTGCCAGCAGCTTAGTAAAGGACAGGGTCCTCTATAGCAATCAGCCCCAGCATTTT
d_gene: TRBD1; j_gene: TRBJ2-7; v_gene: TRBV12-3/TRBV12-4; abundance: many; CDR3aa: CASSPHGTGAYEQYF; CDR3nt: TGTGCCAGCAGCCCCCACGGGACAGGGGCTTACGAGCAGTACTTC
d_gene: TRBD2; j_gene: TRBJ2-5; v_gene: TRBV6-5; abundance: -; CDR3aa: CASSFGGGVHETQYF; CDR3nt: TGTGCCAGCAGTTTTGGCGGGGGGGTTCATGAGACCCAGTACTTC
d_gene: TRBD1; j_gene: TRBJ1-1; v_gene: TRBV2; abundance: many; CDR3aa: CATKQGAMNTEAFF; CDR3nt: TGTGCCACCAAACAGGGGGCGATGAACACTGAAGCTTTCTTT
d_gene: -; j_gene: TRBJ2-5; v_gene: TRBV12-3/TRBV12-4; abundance: many; CDR3aa: CASSFGLYQETQYF; CDR3nt: TGTGCCAGCAGTTTCGGGCTGTACCAAGAGACCCAGTACTTC
d_gene: -; j_gene: TRBJ1-2; v_gene: TRBV24-1; abundance: many; CDR3aa: CATSETTNYGYTF; CDR3nt: TGTGCCACCAGTGAGACAACTAACTATGGCTACACCTTC
d_gene: -; j_gene: TRBJ2-7; v_gene: TRBV10-3; abundance: many; CDR3aa: CAISFAGDSSYEQYF; CDR3nt: TGTGCCATCAGCTTCGCGGGGGACAGCTCCTACGAGCAGTACTTC
d_gene: TRBD1; j_gene: TRBJ1-1; v_gene: TRBV28; abundance: many; CDR3aa: CASSLARQGLSNTEAFF; CDR3nt: TGTGCCAGCAGTTTAGCCCGACAGGGGCTCTCGAACACTGAAGCTTTCTTT